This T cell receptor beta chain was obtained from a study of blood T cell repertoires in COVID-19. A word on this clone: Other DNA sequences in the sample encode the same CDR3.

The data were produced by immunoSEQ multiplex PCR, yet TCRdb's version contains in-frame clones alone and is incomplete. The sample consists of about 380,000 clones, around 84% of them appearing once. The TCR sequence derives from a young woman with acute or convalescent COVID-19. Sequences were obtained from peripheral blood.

In DNA, the CDR3 is TGTGCCAGCAGCTCCCAGGGGGATTCACCCCTCCACTTT. Its translation: CASSSQGDSPLHF. The rearrangement joins TRBV7-9 to TRBJ1-6; TRBD1 matches 7 bases. V lost 4 bases to trimming and J lost 8 bases; unmatched junction nucleotides: 2. The length of the CDR3 is 13 residues. Germline CDR1 is SEHNR and CDR2 is FQNEAQ (reference sequence).